Listed below are T cell receptor beta chains from one sample, sequenced in a study of cytomegalovirus exposure and HLA in healthy donors. Profiled with immunoSEQ multiplex PCR; TCRdb holds only in-frame clones, not every one. There are 150,000 to 180,000 clones in the sample; roughly 79% occur only once, and 2.8% lies in the top ten. The sequencing sample was made of PBMCs. Receptor source: a man in his late teens or twenties in good health and CMV-seronegative. Both conserved end residues are part of each CDR3. The order of the fields is V gene, D gene, J gene, clone size, CDR3 DNA, CDR3 protein. A D gene is named only where the DNA matches it firmly. Clone size, where shown, is once, few, many, or a class for clones that have expanded.

TRBV18	TRBD1	TRBJ1-3	once	TGTGCCAGCTCACCACCGTACCAGGGGGAAAACACCATATATTTT	CASSPPYQGENTIYF
TRBV7-6	TRBD1	TRBJ2-2	.	TGTGCCAGCAGCGCGAGACAGGGGTTGAACACCGGGGAGCTGTTTTTT	CASSARQGLNTGELFF
TRBV11-2	.	TRBJ1-1	.	TGTGCCAGCAGCTTAGAGCCGGACACTGAAGCTTTCTTT	CASSLEPDTEAFF
TRBV5-1	.	TRBJ1-2	.	TGCGCCAGCAGCCCCAACCGACAGGGCTACACCTTC	CASSPNRQGYTF
TRBV29-1	TRBD1	TRBJ1-1	.	TGCAGCGTTGACGGACAGGTAATGGGAACTGAAGCTTTCTTT	CSVDGQVMGTEAFF
TRBV27	TRBD1	TRBJ2-5	.	TGTGCCAGCAGTACTCGACAGGGACATCAAGAGACCCAGTACTTC	CASSTRQGHQETQYF
TRBV6-6	.	TRBJ2-3	once	TGTGCCAGCAGGACAGAACTCATCACAGATACGCAGTATTTT	CASRTELITDTQYF
TRBV6-1	TRBD1	TRBJ1-2	.	TGTGCCAGCAGACCCGGGACAGGGACCTATGGCTACACCTTC	CASRPGTGTYGYTF
TRBV6-6	TRBD1	TRBJ1-5	.	TGTGCCAGCAGTCACCTGACAGGGACTAGCAATCAGCCCCAGCATTTT	CASSHLTGTSNQPQHF
TRBV10-3	.	TRBJ1-2	.	TGTGCCATCAGCGACGGCTGGGTTCGGGCGGGAGCTGGCTACACCTTC	CAISDGWVRAGAGYTF
TRBV6-5	.	TRBJ1-2	.	TGTGCCAGCAGTCCCTACGACAGGTATTATGGCTACACCTTC	CASSPYDRYYGYTF
TRBV11-2	.	TRBJ1-1	.	TGTGCCAGCAGCTCGAGAAACAGGGTCGGTGAAGCTTTCTTT	CASSSRNRVGEAFF
TRBV9	.	TRBJ1-2	.	TGTGCCAGCAGCGTAGGTTATAACTATGGCTACACCTTC	CASSVGYNYGYTF
TRBV6-5	.	TRBJ2-7	.	TGTGCCGGCAGTTCCACAGGATTTGGAGACCCTTACGAGCAGTACTTC	CAGSSTGFGDPYEQYF
TRBV7-6	TRBD1	TRBJ2-7	once	TGTGCCAGCAGCTTACAGGACAGGGCGTCCTACGAGCAGTACTTC	CASSLQDRASYEQYF
TRBV18	TRBD2	TRBJ2-5	few	TGTGCCAGCTCACCAGGCGCGGGGAGTCGAGCGGGGGACCAAGAGACCCAGTACTTC	CASSPGAGSRAGDQETQYF
TRBV2	.	TRBJ2-5	.	TGTGCCAGCAACGTAAGGCCCTACAGTATTCAAGAGACCCAGTACTTC	CASNVRPYSIQETQYF
TRBV5-1	TRBD1	TRBJ1-1	.	TGCGCCAGCAGCACCGACAGGGGGACTGAAGCTTTCTTT	CASSTDRGTEAFF
TRBV9	TRBD1	TRBJ2-5	.	TGTGCCAGCAGCGTAGGTTCAACCGGGTCAGGGGGTATAGAGACCCAGTACTTC	CASSVGSTGSGGIETQYF
TRBV5-4	TRBD1	TRBJ2-5	.	TGTGCCAGCAGCCAGCCTGGGACAGGAATTAGCCAAGAGACCCAGTACTTC	CASSQPGTGISQETQYF
TRBV28	TRBD1	TRBJ1-6	.	TGTGCCAGCAGTTCCGCCGGGACAGGGGGCAGAGAGAATTCACCCCTCCACTTT	CASSSAGTGGRENSPLHF
TRBV9	.	TRBJ2-7	.	TGTGCCAGCAGCGTAGGTGTAGCGGCTACCTACGATCAGTACTTC	CASSVGVAATYDQYF
TRBV9	TRBD2	TRBJ2-1	few	TGTGCCAGCAGCGTGGGTACTAGCGGGGGCGCCTACAATGAGCAGTTCTTC	CASSVGTSGGAYNEQFF
TRBV6-4	TRBD2	TRBJ2-3	.	TGTGCCAGCAGTGGCCAGCGGGGGAGCACAGATACGCAGTATTTT	CASSGQRGSTDTQYF
TRBV5-1	TRBD1	TRBJ1-3	.	TGCGCCAGCAGCTCCCAGGGGGTGTCTGGAAACACCATATATTTT	CASSSQGVSGNTIYF
TRBV5-6	.	TRBJ2-5	few	TGTGCCAGCAGCTTGGGTAGGGTCGGGGGAGAGACCCAGTACTTC	CASSLGRVGGETQYF
TRBV6-1	.	TRBJ1-2	.	TGTGCCAGCCGGGAGGGAATAGTAGGCTACACCTTC	CASREGIVGYTF
TRBV5-6	.	TRBJ1-3	few	TGTGCCAGCAGAGGCACAGGGACCGGAAACACCATATATTTT	CASRGTGTGNTIYF
TRBV6-5	TRBD1	TRBJ2-7	.	TGTGCCAGCAGCACGACAGGGGCCTACGAGCAGTACTTC	CASSTTGAYEQYF
TRBV10-2	TRBD1	TRBJ1-2	.	TGCGCCAGCATGAGGGATGAGGGGGCGGACTATGGCTACACCTTC	CASMRDEGADYGYTF
TRBV6-5	.	TRBJ2-3	.	TGTGCCAGCAGTTACACGTGGGGGCGCAAAGATACGCAGTATTTT	CASSYTWGRKDTQYF
TRBV18	.	TRBJ2-7	.	TGTGCCAGCTCACCGGATACAGGGTTAAGGTTGGTCCACGAGCAGTACTTC	CASSPDTGLRLVHEQYF
TRBV6-1	TRBD1	TRBJ1-6	.	TGTGCCAGCAGTGAGACGGGACAGGGGCGATCACCCCTCCACTTT	CASSETGQGRSPLHF
TRBV6-5	TRBD1	TRBJ2-6	medium-sized	TGTGCCAGCGGGACAGGTGGGGCCAACGGCCTGACTTTC	CASGTGGANGLTF
TRBV6-4	TRBD1	TRBJ1-2	few	TGTGCCAGCAGTGACTCTTTGTTCGCGGGACAGGGGGCTCGTGGCTACACCTTC	CASSDSLFAGQGARGYTF
TRBV5-1	.	TRBJ1-2	.	TGCGCCAGCAGCTTGGATGGGGGGTTAGCTGGCTACACCTTC	CASSLDGGLAGYTF
TRBV5-1	.	TRBJ2-7	.	TGCGCCAGCAGCCAAAGGAGGGGAGGCGGGGCCGGGGAGCAGTACTTC	CASSQRRGGGAGEQYF
TRBV2	.	TRBJ2-6	.	TGTGCCAGCAGTGTGCAACTCTCTGGGGCCAACGTCCTGACTTTC	CASSVQLSGANVLTF
TRBV15	.	TRBJ2-1	.	TGTGCCACCAGCAGAGCGTACAATGAGCAGTTCTTC	CATSRAYNEQFF
TRBV6-1	.	TRBJ2-3	few	TGTGCCAGCAGTGAAGTTGGGGGGGGCAACACAGATACGCAGTATTTT	CASSEVGGGNTDTQYF
TRBV7-9	.	TRBJ2-1	once	TGTGCCAGCAGCCCCCGGACTGGAGCCTACAATGAGCAGTTCTTC	CASSPRTGAYNEQFF
TRBV7-3	.	TRBJ1-1	.	TGTGCCAGCAGCTTCGGGACACCGAACACTGAAGCTTTCTTT	CASSFGTPNTEAFF